Reported below is one T cell receptor beta chain. Its antigen is not known. Germline CDR1 is SGHAT and CDR2 is FQNNGV. This CDR3 has 14 amino acids. V shed 1 base and J 8 bases; nucleotides not matched to a gene: 2. The PCR was carried out with 60 Vbeta primers and 13 Jbeta primers. Profiled with immunoSEQ multiplex PCR; TCRdb holds only in-frame clones, not every one. The table includes a few hundred thousand clones, around two thirds detected once. The sample comes from a study of cytomegalovirus exposure and HLA in healthy donors. Findings and caveats of the study: From TCR beta sequences, most subjects' HLA-A and HLA-B alleles were reportedly predicted accurately.

This clonotype was obtained from a female donor in good health and CMV-seronegative. The chain has TRBV11-2 and TRBJ2-1; TRBD2 agrees at 10 bases. The sample comprised PBMCs. CDR3 nucleotides: TGTGCCAGCAGCTTAGTAGCGGGAGGCGATGAGCAGTTCTTC. This encodes CASSLVAGGDEQFF.